This is a list of T cell receptor beta chains from one sample in a study of blood T cell repertoires in COVID-19. The data were produced by immunoSEQ multiplex PCR, yet TCRdb's version contains in-frame clones alone and is incomplete. The data show roughly 120,000 clones, 87% seen once. The sample consisted of peripheral blood. Every receptor here comes from a human donor in a cohort sampled during active COVID-19. Each CDR3 is given with its conserved first and last residue. The D gene is left open where the match is weak. Clone size is not always given. Where it is, it says once, few, many or a class for expanded clones.

size: NA
length: 14
V: TRBV5-1
D: NA
J: TRBJ1-1
DNA: TGCGCCAGCAGCGCCTCGACAGGAGGTAATGAAGCTTTCTTT
CDR3: CASSASTGGNEAFF

size: NA
length: 11
V: TRBV19
D: NA
J: TRBJ2-7
DNA: TGTGCCAGTAGTACAACTTACGAGCAGTACTTC
CDR3: CASSTTYEQYF

size: NA
length: 13
V: TRBV30
D: NA
J: TRBJ1-4
DNA: TGTGCCTGGAGTTTTCAGGGGACCGAAAAACTGTTTTTT
CDR3: CAWSFQGTEKLFF

size: NA
length: 16
V: TRBV5-1
D: TRBD2
J: TRBJ2-2
DNA: TGCGCCAGCAGCTCCCAGGGGCTAGCGGGAACCGGGGAGCTGTTTTTT
CDR3: CASSSQGLAGTGELFF

size: NA
length: 17
V: TRBV7-7
D: NA
J: TRBJ2-5
DNA: TGTGCTAGCAGCATTGGTCGACTATGGCGGGGCCAAGAGACCCAGTACTTC
CDR3: CASSIGRLWRGQETQYF

size: NA
length: 18
V: TRBV7-2
D: TRBD1
J: TRBJ1-1
DNA: TGTGCCAGCAGCTTAGCGCGGGGGTCGGACAGGGCCGGAACTGAAGCTTTCTTT
CDR3: CASSLARGSDRAGTEAFF

size: once
length: 18
V: TRBV7-6
D: NA
J: TRBJ2-3
DNA: TGTGCCAGCAGCTTAGCCCCTCCGGGAAATCCAAGCACAGATACGCAGTATTTT
CDR3: CASSLAPPGNPSTDTQYF

size: NA
length: 15
V: TRBV6-5
D: NA
J: TRBJ1-2
DNA: TGTGCCAGCAGTTACTCTCACACCAATAACTATGGCTACACCTTC
CDR3: CASSYSHTNNYGYTF

size: NA
length: 11
V: TRBV6-1
D: NA
J: TRBJ2-5
DNA: TGTGCCAGCAGTGAAAAATTAGCCACGTACTTC
CDR3: CASSEKLATYF

size: NA
length: 14
V: TRBV7-3
D: NA
J: TRBJ2-7
DNA: TGTGCCAGCAGCCCGGGGAACTCAGGCCACGAGCAGTACTTC
CDR3: CASSPGNSGHEQYF

size: once
length: 14
V: TRBV7-2
D: NA
J: TRBJ2-7
DNA: TGTGCCAGCAGCTTACCGGAGCGGTCCTACGAGCAGTACTTC
CDR3: CASSLPERSYEQYF

size: NA
length: 15
V: TRBV2
D: TRBD1
J: TRBJ1-5
DNA: TGTGCCAGCAGTTTACCCGGGACAGGGGGCCAGCCCCAGCATTTT
CDR3: CASSLPGTGGQPQHF

size: NA
length: 13
V: TRBV12-3/TRBV12-4
D: NA
J: TRBJ1-2
DNA: TGTGCCAGCAGCAGTCCATCGTGGTATGGCTACACCTTC
CDR3: CASSSPSWYGYTF

size: NA
length: 15
V: TRBV5-6
D: TRBD1
J: TRBJ2-7
DNA: TGTGCCAGCAGCTTGGCGGGACAGGGTCGGGACGAGCAGTACTTC
CDR3: CASSLAGQGRDEQYF

size: NA
length: 14
V: TRBV10-3
D: TRBD1
J: TRBJ2-7
DNA: TGTGCCATCACTGAGGGACAGAAGTCCTACGAGCAGTACTTC
CDR3: CAITEGQKSYEQYF

size: NA
length: 16
V: TRBV6-6
D: TRBD1
J: TRBJ2-5
DNA: TGTGCCAGCAGTTACTCTGGGACAGGGTTCGGAGAGACCCAGTACTTC
CDR3: CASSYSGTGFGETQYF

size: NA
length: 14
V: TRBV5-1
D: NA
J: TRBJ2-2
DNA: TGCGCCAGCAGCTTGAGCCCCTCCACCGGGGAGCTGTTTTTT
CDR3: CASSLSPSTGELFF